The rows below give T cell receptor beta chains drawn from one sample of a study of beta chain features in type 1 diabetes. The table came from immunoSEQ multiplex PCR; TCRdb's copy has only in-frame clones and leaves some out. The table has 680,000 or so clones, around 16% seen once. The specimen was naive CD4+ T cells from blood. The receptors here all came from a man aged 18-30 years in good health. CDR3s include the opening cysteine and the closing phenylalanine or tryptophan.

v_call: TRBV6-5
cdr3_length: 15
j_call: TRBJ2-1
cdr3_aa: CASSQRDRGQNEQFF

v_call: TRBV27
cdr3_length: 15
j_call: TRBJ2-7
cdr3_aa: CASSLRDRGPHEQYF

v_call: TRBV28
cdr3_length: 15
j_call: TRBJ1-6
cdr3_aa: CASSLSVGAAAPLHF

v_call: TRBV7-3
cdr3_length: 15
j_call: TRBJ2-3
cdr3_aa: CASSLTSGRADTQYF

v_call: TRBV19
cdr3_length: 14
j_call: TRBJ1-6
cdr3_aa: CASTLGVGNSPLHF

v_call: TRBV29-1
cdr3_length: 16
j_call: TRBJ2-1
cdr3_aa: CSVHPTLSSSYNEQFF

v_call: TRBV5-4
cdr3_length: 15
j_call: TRBJ2-7
cdr3_aa: CASSHSGSQPYEQYF

v_call: TRBV9
cdr3_length: 14
j_call: TRBJ2-3
cdr3_aa: CASSVAPRADTQYF

v_call: TRBV6-6
cdr3_length: 15
j_call: TRBJ1-1
cdr3_aa: CASSYSGAGNTEAFF

v_call: TRBV7-9
cdr3_length: 15
j_call: TRBJ1-4
cdr3_aa: CASSSVTGNNEGLFF

v_call: TRBV10-3
cdr3_length: 15
j_call: TRBJ2-1
cdr3_aa: CAISVTSGSFNEQFF

v_call: TRBV19
cdr3_length: 14
j_call: TRBJ1-4
cdr3_aa: CASSPPGGYEKLFF

v_call: TRBV7-8
cdr3_length: 15
j_call: TRBJ2-7
cdr3_aa: CASSLEAAAPYEQYF

v_call: TRBV30
cdr3_length: 13
j_call: TRBJ1-1
cdr3_aa: CAWSVRTNTEAFF

v_call: TRBV4-3
cdr3_length: 15
j_call: TRBJ1-2
cdr3_aa: CASSPGQGLFYGYTF

v_call: TRBV7-3
cdr3_length: 13
j_call: TRBJ1-2
cdr3_aa: CASSPRRSDGYTF

v_call: TRBV28
cdr3_length: 15
j_call: TRBJ2-7
cdr3_aa: CASSLWGQGTYEQYF

v_call: TRBV9
cdr3_length: 12
j_call: TRBJ1-3
cdr3_aa: CASSVSGNTIYF

v_call: TRBV9
cdr3_length: 14
j_call: TRBJ2-1
cdr3_aa: CASSVQGRSNEQFF

v_call: TRBV7-9
cdr3_length: 15
j_call: TRBJ2-1
cdr3_aa: CASSQTGFSGNEQFF

v_call: TRBV29-1
cdr3_length: 13
j_call: TRBJ1-1
cdr3_aa: CSVGQGLNTEAFF

v_call: TRBV10-3
cdr3_length: 14
j_call: TRBJ2-5
cdr3_aa: CAISDPDRRRTQYF

v_call: TRBV18
cdr3_length: 15
j_call: TRBJ2-1
cdr3_aa: CASSPQPASMGEQFF

v_call: TRBV4-2
cdr3_length: 12
j_call: TRBJ1-1
cdr3_aa: CASSQNKKEAFF

v_call: TRBV18
cdr3_length: 16
j_call: TRBJ2-5
cdr3_aa: CASSPMGLASRETQYF

v_call: TRBV10-3
cdr3_length: 15
j_call: TRBJ2-1
cdr3_aa: CAISDLAGGYNEQFF

v_call: TRBV13
cdr3_length: 15
j_call: TRBJ1-6
cdr3_aa: CASSLDRGLSSPLHF